This T cell receptor beta chain was obtained from a study of tissue T cells after allogeneic stem cell transplantation. Across the whole study: Several unmodified and three CD34-selected T-cell-depleted grafts went to graft-versus-host disease patients. Study-level points and caveats: Motif-based clustering found tissue-specific repertoire signatures shared across patients, though few clones were shared.

Comment on this clone: Its target is not known.

Germline CDR1 reads MGHDK; CDR2 reads SYGVNS. V lost 3 bases and J lost 0, with 6 bases in between. The CDR3 is 14 residues long. Clones were read by immunoSEQ multiplex PCR, and TCRdb kept only the in-frame ones, dropping some. This table has around 28,000 clones, 85% appearing once. The sample was blood, taken before transplantation. This clonotype was sampled from a woman aged 18 to 50 who later had graft-versus-host disease after an allogeneic stem cell transplant. This sequence joins TRBV25-1 and TRBJ2-1, with D hard to call. The CDR3 reads CASSEVGSYNEQFF. The CDR3 DNA is TGTGCCAGCAGTGAGGTTGGCTCCTACAATGAGCAGTTCTTC.